This record concerns one T cell receptor beta chain sequence. Other nucleotide sequences from this sample produce the same CDR3. The data belong to a study of shared clonotypes between healthy human individuals. Using immunoSEQ multiplex PCR, the repertoire was profiled, and TCRdb retains in-frame clones only, with some absent. The sample yields about 2 million clones, 85% to 95% seen once. Trimming took 1 base from V and 1 from J, leaving 7 bases between them. CDR3 length: 13 residues. Germline CDR1 reads SQVTM; CDR2 reads ANQGSEA. The receptor was derived from a man between 18 and 35 years old in good health. Sequencing was carried out using naive CD4+ T cells sorted from blood. As to subset: CD45RA+ positively selected. The V gene is TRBV29-1, the J gene TRBJ1-1; D is unresolved. In DNA, the CDR3 is TGCAGCGTTGAAGGGACGGCGAACACTGAAGCTTTCTTT. Encoded protein: CSVEGTANTEAFF. The variable domain in full, completed from reference TRBV29-1 and TRBJ1-1, reads SAVISQKPSRDICQRGTSLTIQCQVDSQVTMMFWYRQQPGQSLTLIATANQGSEATYESGFVIDKFPISRPNLTFSTLTVSNMSPEDSSIYLCSVEGTANTEAFFGQGTRLTVV.